This record covers a single T cell receptor (beta chain). Antigen: not known. This sample is drawn from a study of OX40 agonist ivuxolimab in advanced cancers. Study-level background: Among those enrolled, mean age was 60 years (range roughly 23 to 90) and 75% to 90% were male.

V shed 5 bases and J shed 4 bases, with 12 bases lying between them. The V gene's germline CDR1 is SGHNT and CDR2 YENEEA. The CDR3 is 14 amino acids. Study observations and caveats: Dose levels from 0.1 to 3.0 mg/kg saw CD4+ and CD8+ blood T cells expand clonally by week 6. Clonal expansion among partial responders at 0.1-3.0 mg/kg ranked near the lowest. Nonresponders included some who also had low normalized T-cell clonal expansion.

Profiled with immunoSEQ multiplex PCR; TCRdb holds only in-frame clones, not every one. The data hold 80,000 to 95,000 clones, with roughly 85% observed a single time. The material was CD4+ or CD8+ T cells sorted from blood, obtained in a trial of the OX40 agonist ivuxolimab. This clonotype originated in an adult with an advanced solid tumor such as melanoma, head and neck, liver or kidney cancer. The V gene is TRBV11-3, the J gene TRBJ2-1; D possibly corresponds to TRBD1 (6 bases). The CDR3: CASSNRDTYNEQFF. The CDR3 DNA is TGTGCCAGCAGCAACCGGGACACTTACAATGAGCAGTTCTTC. Full variable domain (remainder filled in from reference TRBV11-3 and TRBJ2-1): EAGVVQSPRYKIIEKKQPVAFWCNPISGHNTLYWYLQNLGQGPELLIRYENEEAVDDSQLPKDRFSAERLKGVDSTLKIQPAELGDSAVYLCASSNRDTYNEQFFGPGTRLTVL.